This TCR beta chain derives from a study of beta chain features in type 1 diabetes (dated by TCRdb to the late 2010s). About the investigation overall: Mean age, gender distribution, total cell number and subset yield were not different between patients and healthy donors. Regulatory and stem cell-like memory subsets were obtained from only 8 patients and roughly eight healthy donors, while naive and central memory subsets were obtained from all 28 donors. A total of 100 million to 110 million sorted cells were examined across all samples, and a strong correlation was observed between cell number per subset and RNA yield. In the study, TCRB repertoires of sorted circulating CD4+ T cell subsets from recently diagnosed type 1 diabetes patients were compared with those of matched healthy donors.

All of the isolated RNA was reverse transcribed with the High Capacity cDNA Reverse Transcription Kit, so expressed TCRB transcripts were sequenced. Deep immunoSEQ sequencing was applied to naive, central memory and regulatory T cell samples, giving an average of about 3.57 million total reads per sample. Sorted cells were lysed in RLT buffer and RNA was extracted with DNase-treated RNeasy Micro or Mini kits, depending on cell number. Each cell subset was processed on its own to prevent cross-contamination, while patient and healthy donor samples were processed together. The immunoSEQ multiplex PCR was used to amplify TCRB sequences from cDNA, yielding 87-bp fragments that span the CDR3 region. Sequencing of the amplicons was done on the Illumina HiSeq platform. In the source study's methods: Synthetic template baselines were used to correct PCR bias computationally, reads within Hamming distance 2 were collapsed, and singletons that could not be merged were discarded. By aligning reads against IMGT, V, D and J genes, CDR3 length, and insertions or deletions at six rearrangement sites were assigned. Clonotype counts were normalized to sorted cell number within each subset before computing true diversity and Gini coefficients with the tcR R package. The overlap coefficient, calculated on TCRB nucleotide sequences, was used to quantify repertoire sharing. TCRdb carries this immuneACCESS record with in-frame sequences only. Its versions omit some clonotypes, under half of them owing to an unresolved V gene in the studies checked, with the rest unexplained. V, J and clone size derive from that table, while D and trimming were established from the DNA sequence. Here the sample has approximately 100,000 clones; roughly 28% occur a single time. Less than 0.65% of the sample goes to the ten largest clones.

What the research found in general, with its limitations: Shorter templates might have been favored by PCR, but patient and control samples were amplified and corrected together, so both groups would have been affected equally by any skew. At VDJ recombination sites, type 1 diabetes patients had fewer insertions and more deleted nucleotides, which implies abnormalities in thymic rearrangement. Because cDNA was sequenced instead of genomic DNA, activated cells with high expression could be over-represented, although the groups did not differ in activation or CD3 levels. Because small numbers of individuals were included in the HLA sub-analyses, any influence of HLA type on TCRB rearrangement was left unresolved. Naive, central memory and regulatory TCRB repertoires appeared to be more alike among patients than among healthy donors. Type 1 diabetes patients showed a moderate but significant shortening of TCRB CDR3 length in all four CD4+ subsets.

Trimming costs V 3 bases and J 5 bases, and their ends lie 4 bases apart. Measured from the cysteine to the phenylalanine, the CDR3 is 11 residues long. The entry retains the CDR3 DNA only, 33 bases that are in frame from base 1. Sequences SGHRS (CDR1) and YFSETQ (CDR2) are obtained from the germline V gene. From each donor, a single peripheral blood sample of roughly 0.11 L on average was drawn into heparinised tubes. Using a panel that included CD45RO, CCR7, CD25, CD127, CD95 and CD27, naive, central memory, regulatory and stem cell-like memory CD4+ T cells were sorted on a BD FACSAria II. Purity was above 95% for every sorted population. PBMCs were separated immediately by Lymphoprep density gradient centrifugation and were stained directly, without being cultured. To minimize batch effects, samples were stained and sorted in pairs, one healthy donor with one patient per experiment. About this clone: Its recognized antigen is unknown. No base quality information exists; no much larger clone differs at one position.

Material for sequencing was central memory CD4+ T cells from blood. The rearranged chain carries TRBV5-1 and TRBJ2-3; the D gene remains uncertain. The source is a woman aged 18-30 years with type 1 diabetes. The CDR3 has the sequence CASSSGDTQYF. The nucleotides read TGCGCCAGCAGCTCGGGAGATACGCAGTATTTT.